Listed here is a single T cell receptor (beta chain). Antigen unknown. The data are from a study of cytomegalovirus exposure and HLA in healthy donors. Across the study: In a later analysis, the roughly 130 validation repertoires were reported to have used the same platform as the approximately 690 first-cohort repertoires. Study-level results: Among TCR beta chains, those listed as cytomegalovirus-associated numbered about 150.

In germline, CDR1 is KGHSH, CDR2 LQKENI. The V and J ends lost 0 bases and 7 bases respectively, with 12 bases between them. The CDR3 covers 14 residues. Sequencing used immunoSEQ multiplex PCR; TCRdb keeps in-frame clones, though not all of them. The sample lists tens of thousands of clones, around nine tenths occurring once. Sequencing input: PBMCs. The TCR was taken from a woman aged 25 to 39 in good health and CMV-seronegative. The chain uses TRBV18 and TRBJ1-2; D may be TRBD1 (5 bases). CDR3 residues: CASSPPAREGGYTF. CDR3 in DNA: TGTGCCAGCTCACCACCGGCCAGGGAGGGTGGCTACACCTTC. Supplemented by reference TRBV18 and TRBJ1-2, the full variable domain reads NAGVMQNPRHLVRRRGQEARLRCSPMKGHSHVYWYRQLPEEGLKFMVYLQKENIIDESGMPKERFSAEFPKEGPSILRIQQVVRGDSAAYFCASSPPAREGGYTFGSGTRLTVV.